Given below is one TCR beta chain in context. This entry belongs to a study of shared clonotypes between healthy human individuals. Germline CDR1 is SEHNR and CDR2 is FQNEAQ (reference sequence). The CDR3 sequence is 14 residues long. V lost 4 bases, J lost 3 bases, and 4 bases stayed unmatched. Researchers ran the assay at a deep level. Clones were sequenced by immunoSEQ multiplex PCR, and TCRdb holds only the in-frame ones, with some missing. The table shows approximately 2,000,000 clones, with just under 95% occurring only once. None of the donors, who were healthy HIV-negative adults, had recently had acute infections or vaccinations. CD4+ cell separation produced CD45RA+ naive and CD45RA-negative memory subsets.

The chain combines TRBV7-9 with TRBJ1-1; 8 bases are a match to TRBD1. This clonotype was sampled from a man younger than 30 in good health. Some clones in this sample may be carry-over from other donors' samples. Sample: naive CD4+ T cells from PBMCs. Noted subset: CD45RA+ positively selected. CDR3 residues: CASSWGQDHTEAFF. The CDR3 nucleotides are TGTGCCAGCAGCTGGGGACAGGATCACACTGAAGCTTTCTTT.